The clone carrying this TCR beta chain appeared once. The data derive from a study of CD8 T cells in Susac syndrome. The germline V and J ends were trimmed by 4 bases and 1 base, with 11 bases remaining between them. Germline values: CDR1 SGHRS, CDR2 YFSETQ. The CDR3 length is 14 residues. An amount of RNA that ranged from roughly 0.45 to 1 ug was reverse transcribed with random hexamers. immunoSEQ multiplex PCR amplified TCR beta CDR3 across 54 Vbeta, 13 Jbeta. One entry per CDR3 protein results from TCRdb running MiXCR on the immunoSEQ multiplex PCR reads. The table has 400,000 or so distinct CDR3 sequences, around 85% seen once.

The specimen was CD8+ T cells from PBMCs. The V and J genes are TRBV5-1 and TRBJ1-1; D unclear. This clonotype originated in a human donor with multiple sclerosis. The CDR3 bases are TGCGCCAGCAGCCCCCGGTACCGGAACACTGAAGCTTTCTTT. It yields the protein CASSPRYRNTEAFF.